This entry concerns a single T cell receptor (beta chain). V was clipped by 2 bases and J by 6 bases; unmatched bases: 7. There are 15 residues in the CDR3. Germline-derived CDR1 and CDR2 are LNHDA and SQIVND (reference sequence). The sample belongs to a study of blood T cell repertoires in COVID-19. For the study at large: COVID-19 samples from acute and convalescent phases originated in the United States, Italy and Spain. The cDNA or gDNA used as material had been derived from T cells, B-cell-depleted T cells, or PBMCs.

In the authors' methods: Reference gene primer amplification yielded estimated nucleated cell counts. The assay was immunoSEQ multiplex PCR, and TCRdb's table has in-frame clones only and misses some. Clone size and the V and J calls come from that table; the DNA yielded D and trimming. The data contain about 77,000 clones, about 73% of them seen just once; the ten biggest clones take up about 20%. This chain connects TRBV19 to TRBJ2-7; TRBD2 matches at 10 bases. Sequencing used peripheral blood. The origin of this receptor is a man aged 60 to 69 with acute or convalescent COVID-19. The CDR3 DNA reads as TGTGCCAGTAGTATAAATCTAGCGGGAGCTGGCGAGCAGTACTTC. Protein: CASSINLAGAGEQYF.